This T cell receptor beta chain was profiled in a study of T cell clonotyping in hematopoietic cell transplantation. This table comes from immunoSEQ multiplex PCR, and its TCRdb copy is limited to in-frame clones, with some not included. The data show roughly 30,000 clones, 80% to 95% seen once. Whole-study results and caveats: No sorting was done, leaving CD4 and CD8 contributions mixed. Graft donor and pretransplant recipient Inverse Simpson Index values predicted broader posttransplant TCR diversity.

For this clone: The target antigen is unknown.

Germline V gives CDR1 LNHDA, CDR2 SQIVND (reference sequence). CDR3 length: 11 residues. With 8 bases removed from V and 8 bases from J, the gap between germline ends came to 12 bases. The sequence derives from a female patient aged 50 to 60 who had an allogeneic stem cell transplant from a related donor, so the T cells may come from the graft donor. Some clones in this sample may be carry-over from other donors' samples. The specimen comprised PBMCs, sampled 100 days after allogeneic stem cell transplant. The chain joins TRBV19 to TRBJ1-2, with D unclear. The CDR3 nucleotides read TGTGCCAGTTCCTGGTATGAAGGCTACACCTTC. It codes for CASSWYEGYTF.